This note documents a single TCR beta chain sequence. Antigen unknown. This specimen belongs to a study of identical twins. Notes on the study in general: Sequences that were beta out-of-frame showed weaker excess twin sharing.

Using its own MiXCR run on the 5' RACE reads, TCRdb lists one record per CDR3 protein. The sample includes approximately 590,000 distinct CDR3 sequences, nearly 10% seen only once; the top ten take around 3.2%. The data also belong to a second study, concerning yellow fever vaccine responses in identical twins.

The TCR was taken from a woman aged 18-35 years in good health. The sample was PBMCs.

The CDR3 DNA sequence: TGTGCCAGCAATAGGGGGGATTTATACAATGAGCAGTTCTTC. The encoded protein is CASNRGDLYNEQFF. This sequence joins TRBV7-9 and TRBJ2-1, with D perhaps given as TRBD1 or TRBD2 (6 bases each). The V and J ends lost 7 bases and 4 bases respectively, with 14 bases between them. Germline V CDR1 and CDR2: SEHNR, FQNEAQ (reference sequence). This CDR3 region has 14 residues.